These T cell receptor beta chains were read from a single sample in a study of cytomegalovirus exposure and HLA in healthy donors. Measured with immunoSEQ multiplex PCR; TCRdb has only the in-frame clones, and not every one. This repertoire shows about 170,000 clones, about 88% found once; its top ten account for 2.5%. The sequenced sample consisted of PBMCs. The receptors originated from a man younger than 40 in good health and CMV-seropositive. CDR3s include the opening cysteine and the closing phenylalanine or tryptophan. D genes are given only for firm matches.

D: .; V: TRBV11-3; J: TRBJ2-7; length: 14; DNA: TGTGCCAGCAGACAGGGCACCCTCTCCTACGAGCAGTACTTC; CDR3: CASRQGTLSYEQYF
D: .; V: TRBV6-1; J: TRBJ1-2; length: 14; DNA: TGTGCCAGCACCCTCGACGAGGTGAGAGGCGGCTACACCTTC; CDR3: CASTLDEVRGGYTF
D: .; V: TRBV2; J: TRBJ2-5; length: 15; DNA: TGTGCCAGCAGTCTACCATCAGGGAGGCAAGAGACCCAGTACTTC; CDR3: CASSLPSGRQETQYF
D: .; V: TRBV20-1; J: TRBJ2-5; length: 10; DNA: TGCAGTGCTGGCCTGCCGACCCAGTACTTC; CDR3: CSAGLPTQYF
D: TRBD1; V: TRBV6-6; J: TRBJ1-1; length: 13; DNA: TGTGCCAGCAGGGCAGGGGGTTACACTGAAGCTTTCTTT; CDR3: CASRAGGYTEAFF
D: .; V: TRBV9; J: TRBJ1-5; length: 15; DNA: TGTGCCAGCAGCGTCACGGGTATAATCAATCAGCCCCAGCATTTT; CDR3: CASSVTGIINQPQHF
D: .; V: TRBV6-1; J: TRBJ2-6; length: 18; DNA: TGTGCCAGCAGTGACGCGGGACTCTCAACCTCTGGGGCCAACGTCCTGACTTTC; CDR3: CASSDAGLSTSGANVLTF
D: .; V: TRBV5-1; J: TRBJ2-3; length: 15; DNA: TGCGCCAGTTTGCGGGGGCCCCCTATCACAGATACGCAGTATTTT; CDR3: CASLRGPPITDTQYF
D: TRBD2; V: TRBV4-3; J: TRBJ2-3; length: 20; DNA: TGCGCCAGCAGCCAAGATCACTTAGTCGGGAGGATACAGGTAGCAGATACGCAGTATTTT; CDR3: CASSQDHLVGRIQVADTQYF
D: TRBD1; V: TRBV9; J: TRBJ2-3; length: 16; DNA: TGTGCCAGCAGCGCAACACAGGGGGCGCGGCCAGATACGCAGTATTTT; CDR3: CASSATQGARPDTQYF
D: .; V: TRBV29-1; J: TRBJ1-2; length: 13; DNA: TGCAGCGTTGAAGATCGGGGGGGGGATGGCTACACCTTC; CDR3: CSVEDRGGDGYTF
D: .; V: TRBV11-3; J: TRBJ2-3; length: 15; DNA: TGTGCCAGCAGCTTAGGGATTTCTAGTTCAGATACGCAGTATTTT; CDR3: CASSLGISSSDTQYF
D: TRBD1; V: TRBV5-1; J: TRBJ2-3; length: 11; DNA: TGCGCCAGCGGCAGGGGGGATACGCAGTATTTT; CDR3: CASGRGDTQYF